The 26 T cell receptor beta chains listed next were all sequenced from one sample in a study of OX40 agonist ivuxolimab in advanced cancers. Some clones are missing from TCRdb's copy, which holds only in-frame ones; the method was immunoSEQ multiplex PCR. This table has just under 75,000 clones, 80% to 95% appearing once. The specimen comprised CD4+ or CD8+ T cells sorted from blood, sampled in a trial of the OX40 agonist ivuxolimab. The receptors derive from an adult with an advanced solid tumor such as melanoma, head and neck, liver or kidney cancer.

This clone was found once. The chain joins TRBV5-5 to TRBJ2-1, with 11 bases fitting TRBD2. The V gene end was trimmed by 2 bases and the J gene end by 1 base; junction bases not matched to a gene: 5. The CDR3 is made up of 17 amino acids. The germline V gene encodes CDR1 SGHKS and CDR2 YYEKEE (reference sequence). This chain's CDR3 is CASSLLAGAASYNEQFF. As DNA, the CDR3 is TGTGCCAGCAGCTTACTAGCGGGAGCTGCGTCCTACAATGAGCAGTTCTTC.

There are a few counts of this clone. V and J are TRBV28 and TRBJ1-6, with D possibly TRBD1 on 5 matching bases. The germline V and J ends were trimmed by 2 bases and 9 bases, with 17 bases remaining between them. This CDR3 region has 16 residues. Germline V CDR1 and CDR2: MDHEN, SYDVKM. Written as DNA, the CDR3 is TGTGCCAGCAGTTTAAGATTGACAGCCCTAAGTTCACCCCTCCACTTT. Amino acids: CASSLRLTALSSPLHF.

The chain joins TRBV27 to TRBJ2-3; D unclear. Looked up from germline, CDR1 is MNHEY and CDR2 is SMNVEV (reference sequence). There are 15 residues in the CDR3. V lost 4 bases and J 2 bases, leaving 13 bases between the germline ends. The CDR3, as DNA: TGTGCCAGCAGTTCCATTCTGATAAACACAGATACGCAGTATTTT. Translation: CASSSILINTDTQYF.

The chain links TRBV28 to TRBJ2-1, with D possibly matching TRBD1 (5 bases). The CDR3 contains 13 residues. V was trimmed by 6 bases and J by 4 bases, leaving 10 bases between them. The germline V gene has CDR1 MDHEN and CDR2 SYDVKM. The CDR3 here is CASRAQGYNEQFF. In DNA, the CDR3 is TGTGCCAGCAGAGCTCAGGGATACAATGAGCAGTTCTTC.

The chain uses TRBV2 and TRBJ2-2; D is unresolved. From germline, CDR1 is SNHLY and CDR2 FYNNEI. The ends were cut back, 6 bases at V and 2 bases at J, with 10 bases in the middle. The CDR3 is made up of 14 amino acids. CDR3 sequence reads: CASRLFLNTGELFF. The CDR3 DNA follows: TGTGCCAGCAGGCTATTTTTAAACACCGGGGAGCTGTTTTTT.

The J gene is TRBJ2-7, the V gene TRBV27, with D tentatively TRBD1 or TRBD2 (5 bases each). The germline V gene encodes CDR1 MNHEY and CDR2 SMNVEV (reference sequence). Trimming stripped 7 bases from V and 1 base from J, with 17 bases between. The CDR3 runs to 15 residues. DNA for the CDR3: TGTGCCAGCAAACCACCATGGGGGAGATCCTACGAGCAGTACTTC. It specifies CASKPPWGRSYEQYF.

This rearrangement joins TRBV7-9 to TRBJ2-5; no firm D call. The CDR3 is made up of 14 amino acids. Germline loops: CDR1 SEHNR, CDR2 FQNEAQ (reference sequence). Trimming stripped 1 base from V and 4 bases from J, with 10 bases between. CDR3 in amino acids: CASSLGQVGETQYF. The CDR3 DNA sequence: TGTGCCAGCAGCTTAGGGCAGGTTGGAGAGACCCAGTACTTC. Filled out from reference TRBV7-9 and TRBJ2-5, the complete variable domain reads DTGVSQNPRHKITKRGQNVTFRCDPISEHNRLYWYRQTLGQGPEFLTYFQNEAQLEKSRLLSDRFSAERPKGSFSTLEIQRTEQGDSAMYLCASSLGQVGETQYFGPGTRLLVL.

This clone is a singleton in its sample. The rearrangement uses TRBV19 and TRBJ1-1; the D gene is possibly TRBD1 (6 bases). Germline lookup yields CDR1 LNHDA and CDR2 SQIVND (reference sequence). CDR3 length: 15 amino acids. The V end was cut by 5 bases, the J end by 4 bases, with 17 bases between. This chain's CDR3 is CASSVNRVIGTEAFF. DNA for the CDR3: TGTGCCAGTAGTGTAAACAGGGTAATAGGCACTGAAGCTTTCTTT.

V is TRBV4-3 and J is TRBJ2-5, with D perhaps matching TRBD2 (6 bases). The germline V gene encodes CDR1 LGHNA and CDR2 YSLEER. There are 14 residues in the CDR3. Trimming shortened V by 0 bases and J by 5 bases, and 10 bases separated the two germline ends. The CDR3 DNA is TGCGCCAGCAGCCAAGATACTAGCAGGGAGACCCAGTACTTC. Translating it yields CASSQDTSRETQYF.

The V call is TRBV10-3, the J call TRBJ1-3, with a possible D match to TRBD1 (5 bases). In germline, CDR1 is ENHRY, CDR2 SYGVKD. Trimming removed 8 bases from V and 4 bases from J, with 9 bases in between. The length of the CDR3 is 12 residues. The CDR3 reads CAIGGRGNTIYF. The CDR3 nucleotides read TGTGCCATCGGGGGGAGAGGAAACACCATATATTTT.

The V call is TRBV7-9, the J call TRBJ2-5; no firm D call. V was shortened by 5 bases and J by 5 bases, with 15 bases between the two germline ends. The CDR3 is 14 residues long. Germline V gene sequence: CDR1 SEHNR, CDR2 FQNEAQ (reference sequence). The CDR3: CASSPGVRVETQYF. CDR3 DNA: TGTGCCAGCAGCCCAGGAGTGCGAGTTGAGACCCAGTACTTC.

The CDR3: CASSTRNRGSTGELFF. The DNA for the CDR3 is TGTGCCAGTAGTACCCGGAACAGGGGAAGCACCGGGGAGCTGTTTTTT. The rearrangement joins TRBV19 to TRBJ2-2, with 7 nucleotides matching TRBD1. This CDR3 region has 16 residues. The trim removed 4 bases at V and 4 bases at J, leaving 9 bases unmatched. Germline loops: CDR1 LNHDA, CDR2 SQIVND (reference sequence).

This sequence joins TRBV7-8 and TRBJ2-3; D possibly corresponds to TRBD2 (5 bases). V was clipped by 2 bases and J by 3 bases, with 15 bases between them. Germline V gene data show CDR1 as SGHVS and CDR2 as FQNEAQ. CDR3 length equals 16 residues. CDR3 in DNA: TGTGCCAGCAGCTTAAGTATGGGAGTTGGTACAGATACGCAGTATTTT. Translating it yields CASSLSMGVGTDTQYF.

This clone has a handful of counts. The gene calls are TRBV15 and TRBJ1-4, with D possibly TRBD1 on 6 matching bases. CDR3 length: 15 residues. CDR1 is LNHNV, CDR2 YYDKDF, per germline (reference sequence). Trimming removed 0 bases at V and 3 bases at J, with 8 bases between. The CDR3 loop is CATSRDAGANEKLFF. CDR3 bases: TGTGCCACCAGCAGAGATGCAGGGGCTAATGAAAAACTGTTTTTT.

This clone appeared a single time. This sequence joins TRBV11-2 and TRBJ2-6, with 7 nucleotides matching TRBD2. The junction had 4 bases not matched to a gene; V was cut back by 5 bases and J by 0 bases. This CDR3 spans 16 amino acids. Germline values: CDR1 SGHAT, CDR2 FQNNGV. This CDR3 reads CASSLGGVSGANVLTF. CDR3 sequence (DNA): TGTGCCAGCAGCCTGGGAGGGGTCTCTGGGGCCAACGTCCTGACTTTC.

J is TRBJ2-1 and V is TRBV14; the match to TRBD2 covers 7 bases. The germline V gene encodes CDR1 SGHDN and CDR2 FVKESK. The CDR3 is made up of 15 amino acids. V dropped 5 bases and J dropped 12; count of bases not matched to a gene: 16. For the CDR3, the DNA is TGTGCCAGCAGCAGACGACTAGCTAGGTTTTTGGGGCAGTTCTTC. As protein: CASSRRLARFLGQFF.

The rearrangement uses TRBV4-3 and TRBJ2-5; possibly TRBD1 for D (5 bases). V shed 4 bases and J shed 5 bases, with 14 bases lying between them. CDR3 length: 14 amino acids. Germline V gene data show CDR1 as LGHNA and CDR2 as YSLEER. CDR3 in DNA: TGCGCCAGCAGCCTCCAAGGGGTTCATGAGACCCAGTACTTC. This sequence encodes CASSLQGVHETQYF.

The chain has TRBV7-2 and TRBJ2-3, with TRBD2 matching over 10 bases. The CDR3 sequence is 16 residues long. Germline V lookup: CDR1 SGHTA, CDR2 FQGNSA. The trim removed 4 bases at V and 0 bases at J, leaving 4 bases unmatched. CDR3 nucleotides: TGTGCCAGCAGCTGGACTAGCGGAGGGAGCACAGATACGCAGTATTTT. Its protein product is CASSWTSGGSTDTQYF.

The V and J genes are TRBV11-3 and TRBJ2-7, with D perhaps TRBD1 or TRBD2 (5 bases each). CDR1 and CDR2 (germline): SGHNT, YENEEA. Trimming left V 5 bases short and J 2 bases short, with 13 bases between. The CDR3 has 14 amino acids. The CDR3 sequence: CASSNRDGTYEQYF. The CDR3 DNA is TGTGCCAGCAGCAACCGGGACGGAACCTACGAGCAGTACTTC. The variable domain in full, with the rest retrieved from reference TRBV11-3 and TRBJ2-7, is EAGVVQSPRYKIIEKKQPVAFWCNPISGHNTLYWYLQNLGQGPELLIRYENEEAVDDSQLPKDRFSAERLKGVDSTLKIQPAELGDSAVYLCASSNRDGTYEQYFGPGTRLTVT.

In nucleotides, the CDR3 is TGTGCCAGTAGTCCACTCCCCACTAGGCGGGAGGTCCCGTTCGGTAGCGAGCAGTACTTC. Its translation: CASSPLPTRREVPFGSEQYF. The rearrangement links TRBV19 to TRBJ2-7; 8 bases fit TRBD2. J was trimmed by 6 bases and V by 5 bases; bases with no gene match: 27. CDR3 length equals 20 residues. Per the germline V gene, CDR1 is LNHDA and CDR2 is SQIVND (reference sequence). The full variable domain, in which reference TRBV19 and TRBJ2-7 provide the parts outside the CDR3, is DGGITQSPKYLFRKEGQNVTLSCEQNLNHDAMYWYRQDPGQGLRLIYYSQIVNDFQKGDIAEGYSVSREKKESFPLTVTSAQKNPTAFYLCASSPLPTRREVPFGSEQYFGPGTRLTVT.

The V and J genes are TRBV13 and TRBJ1-4; D remains unclear. Trimming left V 1 base short and J 5 bases short, with 11 bases between. This CDR3 is 15 amino acids long. CDR1 and CDR2 (germline): PRHDT, FYEKMQ (reference sequence). The DNA for the CDR3 is TGTGCCAGCAGCTTAGCAGAGGACGTCAATGAAAAACTGTTTTTT. As protein: CASSLAEDVNEKLFF.

The rearrangement uses TRBV10-3 and TRBJ2-7; D not certain. CDR3 length equals 12 residues. V was shortened by 3 bases and J by 3 bases, with 6 bases between the two germline ends. Germline values: CDR1 ENHRY, CDR2 SYGVKD. CDR3 protein: CAISEESYEQYF. The CDR3 DNA reads TGTGCCATCAGTGAAGAGAGCTACGAGCAGTACTTC.

In this sample, this clone turned up once. V and J are TRBV7-8 and TRBJ1-1; D might be TRBD1 (5 bases). The germline V gene encodes CDR1 SGHVS and CDR2 FQNEAQ. The V end lost 5 bases, the J end lost 4 bases, and 11 bases lay between the germline ends. CDR3 length: 13 residues. This CDR3 is CASSQGLRTEAFF. The CDR3 nucleotides are TGTGCCAGCAGCCAGGGTCTCCGCACTGAAGCTTTCTTT.

The chain links TRBV6-5 to TRBJ2-7; D possibly corresponds to TRBD1 (6 bases). Germline CDR1 reads MNHEY; CDR2 reads SVGAGI. V lost 8 bases, J lost 5 bases, and 13 bases lay in between. This CDR3 has 12 residues. CDR3 residues: CASGTGIHEQYF. CDR3 bases: TGTGCCAGCGGCACAGGGATCCACGAGCAGTACTTC.

CDR3 in DNA: TGTGCCAGCAGCTTAATAGGTCAGGGTTATGGCTACACCTTC. Translation gives CASSLIGQGYGYTF. V usage is TRBV5-5 and J usage is TRBJ1-2; a possible D gene is TRBD1 (5 bases). Trimming took 2 bases from V and 5 from J, leaving 13 bases between them. The germline V gene encodes CDR1 SGHKS and CDR2 YYEKEE (reference sequence). The CDR3 consists of 14 residues.

The rearrangement uses TRBV10-3 and TRBJ2-2, with D tentatively TRBD2 (6 bases). This CDR3 contains 14 residues. V was clipped by 10 bases and J by 7 bases, with 19 bases between them. The germline gives CDR1 ENHRY, CDR2 SYGVKD. In DNA form, the CDR3 reads TGTGCCAAAAGACCCGGGAGAAACGTCGGGGAGCTGTTTTTT. Its translation: CAKRPGRNVGELFF.